This T cell receptor beta chain was retrieved from a study of blood T cells in healthy people across ages. The CDR3 consists of 18 residues. Trimming cost V 5 bases and J 1 base; bases outside gene matches: 10. Germline assignment: CDR1 SQVTM and CDR2 ANQGSEA. Overall study results and limits: Changes in expanded clonotypes were possibly confounded, as the CMV status of donors was unknown.

Points on this clonotype: Antigen unknown.

Primed by a sample-barcoded 5' primer and a J-beta primer mix, a second PCR proceeded for 7 to 11 cycles. Per sample, CDR3-containing paired-end reads numbered at least 2.5 million. From the 5' RACE reads, TCRdb called clonotypes with MiXCR, one entry per CDR3 protein. This table has about 770,000 distinct CDR3 sequences, under 55% appearing once. This chain uses TRBV29-1 with TRBJ2-3; 15 positions match TRBD2. The sequenced sample consisted of blood. This clonotype originated in a man in his 60s in good health. CDR3: CSVRGLAGGPPGTDTQYF. The CDR3 coding sequence is TGCAGCGTTCGGGGACTAGCGGGGGGACCTCCTGGCACAGATACGCAGTATTTT.